These 30 T cell receptor beta chains share one sample of origin, sequenced in a study of cytomegalovirus exposure and HLA in healthy donors. Amplification used 60 Vbeta primers and 13 Jbeta primers. Sequenced by immunoSEQ multiplex PCR; TCRdb stores in-frame clones only, minus some. The sample lists tens of thousands of clones, about 80% occurring once. The sequenced material came from PBMCs. The receptors were gathered from a man younger than 45 in good health and CMV-seronegative.

V gene TRBV27 combines with J gene TRBJ1-2; a weak D match, TRBD1 (5 bases). Germline values: CDR1 MNHEY, CDR2 SMNVEV (reference sequence). The CDR3 sequence is 13 residues long. Deletions cut 10 bases from V and 4 bases from J, with 16 bases between. CDR3: CATSQGSGYGYTF. CDR3 nucleotide sequence: TGTGCCACAAGTCAGGGCTCAGGCTATGGCTACACCTTC.

This rearrangement joins TRBV20-1 to TRBJ2-1, with a possible D match to TRBD1 (5 bases). Trimming left V 6 bases short and J 8 bases short, with 11 bases between. Per germline, CDR1 DFQATT and CDR2 SNEGSKA (reference sequence). The CDR3 has 11 residues. DNA of the CDR3: TGCAGTGCGCTTCTAGGGGATGAGCAGTTCTTC. Amino acid sequence: CSALLGDEQFF.

This CDR3 reads CASSIGLNSGNTIYF. DNA for the CDR3: TGTGCCAGCAGCATCGGACTGAACTCTGGAAACACCATATATTTT. The gene calls are TRBV9 and TRBJ1-3; D is unresolved. Between the trimmed V and J ends, which lost 4 bases and 0 bases, there was a span of 11 bases. From germline, CDR1 is SGDLS and CDR2 YYNGEE. The CDR3 covers 15 residues.

CDR3 protein: CASSLDGYSSGGALGYEQYF. The CDR3 DNA reads TGCGCCAGCAGCTTGGATGGTTATTCTAGCGGGGGGGCCTTAGGCTACGAGCAGTACTTC. V gene TRBV5-1 combines with J gene TRBJ2-7; TRBD2 matches 12 bases. Germline V gene lookup returns CDR1 SGHRS and CDR2 YFSETQ. The CDR3 totals 20 residues. V trimming: 0 bases; J trimming: 3 bases; junction bases outside the gene matches: 16.

This clone has a single count. This chain connects TRBV7-9 to TRBJ1-1; D is undetermined. With 3 bases removed from V and 2 bases from J, the gap between germline ends came to 13 bases. Germline V lookup: CDR1 SEHNR, CDR2 FQNEAQ (reference sequence). The CDR3 is 15 residues long. CDR3 coding DNA: TGTGCCAGCAGCTTCAATTACGGGAGAAACACTGAAGCTTTCTTT. This encodes CASSFNYGRNTEAFF.

The genes are TRBV9 and TRBJ2-5, with 7 nucleotides matching TRBD2. The ends lost 1 base at V and 11 bases at J; junction bases unmatched: 14. Germline CDR1 and CDR2: SGDLS and YYNGEE. The CDR3 is made up of 15 amino acids. Here the CDR3 DNA reads TGTGCCAGCAGCGTATATGGGACCTCGGCGGGGGAGCAGTACTTC. It yields the protein CASSVYGTSAGEQYF.

V gene TRBV6-1 combines with J gene TRBJ2-3; tentative D call: TRBD1 (5 bases). The CDR3 totals 15 residues. Deletions cut 2 bases from V and 3 bases from J, with 12 bases between. Looked up from germline, CDR1 is MNHNS and CDR2 is SASEGT. CDR3 DNA sequence: TGTGCCAGCAGTGAATTTGGGCAGGGTACAGATACGCAGTATTTT. This translates into CASSEFGQGTDTQYF.

Only one count was recorded for this clone. V usage is TRBV19 and J usage is TRBJ2-3; TRBD1 agrees at 9 bases. After removal of 4 bases from V and 1 base from J, the junction contained 0 bases not matched to a gene. CDR3 size: 14 residues. Germline values: CDR1 LNHDA, CDR2 SQIVND (reference sequence). This CDR3 reads CASSRTGGTDTQYF. CDR3 coding DNA: TGTGCCAGTAGTAGGACAGGGGGCACAGATACGCAGTATTTT.

This chain joins TRBV6-5 and TRBJ1-2, with D unclear. Germline assignment: CDR1 MNHEY and CDR2 SVGAGI. The V gene lost 0 bases and the J gene lost 4 bases, with 6 bases spanning the gap. CDR3 size: 13 residues. CDR3 in amino acids: CASSYSSPYGYTF. CDR3 DNA: TGTGCCAGCAGTTACTCGAGTCCCTATGGCTACACCTTC.

V and J are TRBV7-2 and TRBJ2-3, with 7 bases aligning to TRBD2. Germline assignment: CDR1 SGHTA and CDR2 FQGNSA. The V gene end was trimmed by 5 bases and the J gene end by 5 bases; junction bases not matched to a gene: 16. The CDR3 contains 17 residues. This CDR3 reads CASSLKAGRGGRDTQYF. In DNA form, the CDR3 reads TGTGCCAGCAGCCTTAAGGCTGGGCGGGGAGGGAGAGATACGCAGTATTTT.

The rearrangement uses TRBV28 and TRBJ2-2; 8 bases agree with TRBD2. This CDR3 contains 14 residues. CDR1 MDHEN and CDR2 SYDVKM come from the germline V gene. Trimming removed 2 bases from V and 5 bases from J; junction bases left unmatched: 1. CDR3 in amino acids: CASSLGGGTGELFF. Written as DNA, the CDR3 is TGTGCCAGCAGTTTAGGCGGGGGGACCGGGGAGCTGTTTTTT.

The CDR3: CASSPPSRGGLYNEQFF. In DNA form, the CDR3 reads TGTGCCAGCTCACCACCTAGCCGGGGGGGCCTCTACAATGAGCAGTTCTTC. The chain combines TRBV18 with TRBJ2-1; TRBD2 aligns across 8 bases. J was trimmed by 3 bases and V by 0 bases; bases with no gene match: 7. Per germline, CDR1 KGHSH and CDR2 LQKENI. CDR3 length: 17 residues.

The chain recombines TRBV5-4 with TRBJ1-1; D might be TRBD1 (5 bases). This CDR3 is built from 17 residues. V lost 4 bases and J lost 2, with 21 bases in between. Germline V gene data show CDR1 as SGHNT and CDR2 as YYREEE (reference sequence). This CDR3 reads CASSPLGGGVGNTEAFF. DNA for the CDR3: TGTGCCAGCAGCCCGCTCGGCGGGGGAGTAGGAAACACTGAAGCTTTCTTT.

The rearrangement joins TRBV7-9 to TRBJ1-1; perhaps TRBD1 as D (5 bases). The CDR3 sequence is 14 residues long. V lost 1 base and J 9 bases, leaving 15 bases between the germline ends. Germline CDR1 is SEHNR and CDR2 is FQNEAQ (reference sequence). The CDR3 loop is CASSLVTVDSKAFF. Here the CDR3 DNA reads TGTGCCAGCAGCTTAGTGACAGTCGATTCTAAAGCTTTCTTT.

CDR3 in amino acids: CASSLAGWDNNYGYTF. The CDR3 bases are TGTGCCAGCAGCTTAGCCGGGTGGGACAATAACTATGGCTACACCTTC. The chain employs TRBV7-9 and TRBJ1-2, with D maybe TRBD1 (6 bases). The V gene's germline CDR1 is SEHNR and CDR2 FQNEAQ (reference sequence). The V gene lost 0 bases and the J gene lost 1 base, with 12 bases spanning the gap. The CDR3 has 16 amino acids.

The J gene is TRBJ2-1, the V gene TRBV7-3; D may be TRBD2 (5 bases). The CDR3 length is 15 residues. Looked up from germline, CDR1 is SGHTA and CDR2 is FQGTGA. V dropped 1 base and J dropped 4 bases, with 11 bases sitting between them. The DNA for the CDR3 is TGTGCCAGCAGCTTAAGGGAGCGAGAGTACAATGAGCAGTTCTTC. It encodes CASSLREREYNEQFF.

This clone has a single count. V gene TRBV19 combines with J gene TRBJ1-1; D ambiguous. This CDR3 is 15 amino acids long. Germline CDR1 and CDR2: LNHDA and SQIVND (reference sequence). V was clipped by 1 base and J by 7 bases, with 16 bases between them. CDR3 protein: CASSIGKHRGNEAFF. Here the CDR3 DNA reads TGTGCCAGTAGTATAGGGAAACACCGGGGTAATGAAGCTTTCTTT.

This clone was seen only once. The gene calls are TRBV7-9 and TRBJ1-2; 9 bases fit TRBD1. J gave up 7 bases and V 3 bases, and 9 bases lay outside the gene matches. The CDR3 has 15 residues. CDR1 and CDR2 from the germline V gene are SEHNR and FQNEAQ (reference sequence). The CDR3 spells CASSFTGGVSAGYTF. The CDR3, as DNA: TGTGCCAGCAGCTTCACAGGGGGCGTTTCGGCTGGCTACACCTTC.

The rearrangement uses TRBV7-9 and TRBJ2-3, with TRBD2 identical over 9 bases. J was trimmed by 2 bases and V by 2 bases; bases with no gene match: 8. This CDR3 contains 17 residues. Germline CDR1 and CDR2: SEHNR and FQNEAQ (reference sequence). CDR3 sequence reads: CASSLPTSGENTDTQYF. In nucleotides, the CDR3 is TGTGCCAGCAGCTTACCGACTAGCGGAGAGAACACAGATACGCAGTATTTT.

The rearrangement uses TRBV7-9 and TRBJ2-6, with TRBD2 identical over 11 bases. Germline-derived CDR1 and CDR2 are SEHNR and FQNEAQ (reference sequence). This CDR3 has 17 residues. The J segment lost 1 base and the V segment lost 3 bases, leaving 2 bases of the junction unmatched. The DNA of the CDR3 is TGTGCCAGCAGCTTTTCTAGCGGGAGGTCTGGGGCCAACGTCCTGACTTTC. Protein sequence: CASSFSSGRSGANVLTF.

The rearrangement uses TRBV5-4 and TRBJ2-5; 11 positions agree with TRBD2. This CDR3 spans 15 amino acids. CDR1 and CDR2 from the germline V gene are SGHNT and YYREEE (reference sequence). V lost 4 bases and J lost 4; bases outside the gene matches: 6. CDR3 in DNA: TGTGCCAGCAGCATAGCGGGAGGGCCCGGAGAGACCCAGTACTTC. Its protein is CASSIAGGPGETQYF. The complete variable domain, with remaining parts taken from reference TRBV5-4 and TRBJ2-5, reads ETGVTQSPTHLIKTRGQQVTLRCSSQSGHNTVSWYQQALGQGPQFIFQYYREEENGRGNFPPRFSGLQFPNYSSELNVNALELDDSALYLCASSIAGGPGETQYFGPGTRLLVL.

This chain uses TRBV5-1 with TRBJ2-2; no clear D gene. Per the germline V gene, CDR1 is SGHRS and CDR2 is YFSETQ. The CDR3 totals 15 residues. V was shortened by 0 bases and J by 3 bases, with 9 bases between the two germline ends. The CDR3 region is CASSLDNSYTGELFF. The CDR3 DNA is TGCGCCAGCAGCTTGGATAACAGCTACACCGGGGAGCTGTTTTTT.

V and J are TRBV7-9 and TRBJ1-2, with 7 bases lining up with TRBD1. Germline V lookup: CDR1 SEHNR, CDR2 FQNEAQ (reference sequence). There are 16 residues in the CDR3. Trimming cost V 5 bases and J 3 bases; bases outside gene matches: 12. The DNA of the CDR3 is TGTGCCAGCAGCCCAGACAGGGACCTCAAGGACTATGGCTACACCTTC. Residues: CASSPDRDLKDYGYTF.

V usage is TRBV6-6 and J usage is TRBJ1-5; D may be TRBD1 (6 bases). Germline values: CDR1 MNHNY, CDR2 SVGAGI (reference sequence). V lost 7 bases and J 3 bases, leaving 16 bases between the germline ends. The CDR3 consists of 15 residues. The CDR3 spells CASTFGDIINQPQHF. DNA for the CDR3: TGTGCCAGCACTTTCGGGGACATTATCAATCAGCCCCAGCATTTT.

A single count supports this clone. The CDR3 region has the DNA TGTGCCAGCATTCAAGCGGACAGAGCTTACAATGAGCAGTTCTTC. Translation gives CASIQADRAYNEQFF. The J gene is TRBJ2-1, the V gene TRBV28; the D gene is possibly TRBD1 (6 bases). Germline loops: CDR1 MDHEN, CDR2 SYDVKM. Trimming cost V 7 bases and J 4 bases, with 17 bases left between them. This CDR3 contains 15 residues.

The rearrangement links TRBV28 to TRBJ1-5; no firm D call. In germline, CDR1 is MDHEN, CDR2 SYDVKM. The length of the CDR3 is 15 residues. With 5 bases removed from V and 1 base from J, the gap between germline ends came to 12 bases. In DNA form, the CDR3 reads TGTGCCAGCAGTCCACCCAGGCCCAGCAATCAGCCCCAGCATTTT. Its protein product is CASSPPRPSNQPQHF.

The chain carries TRBV19 and TRBJ2-6; D is unclear. The germline V gene encodes CDR1 LNHDA and CDR2 SQIVND (reference sequence). V lost 7 bases to trimming and J lost 0 bases, with 10 bases between them. The CDR3 has 15 residues. Here the CDR3 reads CASKILSSGANVLTF. In nucleotides, the CDR3 is TGTGCCAGTAAGATACTGAGCTCTGGGGCCAACGTCCTGACTTTC.

The table lists this clone with a few counts. DNA of the CDR3: TGCGCCAGCAGCTTGCAGGTCAGATACACTGAAGCTTTCTTT. Translated: CASSLQVRYTEAFF. The rearrangement uses TRBV5-1 and TRBJ1-1; D not certain. CDR3 length: 14 residues. The germline gives CDR1 SGHRS, CDR2 YFSETQ. V lost 1 base to trimming and J lost 3 bases, with 10 bases between them.

The chain carries TRBV5-1 and TRBJ2-3, with D possibly TRBD1 on 5 matching bases. This CDR3 comprises 13 residues. The germline V gene has CDR1 SGHRS and CDR2 YFSETQ. V was trimmed by 3 bases and J by 2 bases, leaving 7 bases between them. The CDR3 is CASSSGFTDTQYF. For the CDR3, the DNA is TGCGCCAGCAGCTCAGGGTTCACAGATACGCAGTATTTT.

The CDR3 loop reads CASSLTGGIIETQYF. The CDR3 DNA follows: TGTGCCAGCAGCTTGACAGGGGGGATTATAGAGACCCAGTACTTC. V and J are TRBV7-8 and TRBJ2-5, with 9 positions matching TRBD1. V trimming: 3 bases; J trimming: 4 bases; junction bases outside the gene matches: 6. The CDR3 spans 15 residues. Germline CDR1 reads SGHVS; CDR2 reads FQNEAQ.